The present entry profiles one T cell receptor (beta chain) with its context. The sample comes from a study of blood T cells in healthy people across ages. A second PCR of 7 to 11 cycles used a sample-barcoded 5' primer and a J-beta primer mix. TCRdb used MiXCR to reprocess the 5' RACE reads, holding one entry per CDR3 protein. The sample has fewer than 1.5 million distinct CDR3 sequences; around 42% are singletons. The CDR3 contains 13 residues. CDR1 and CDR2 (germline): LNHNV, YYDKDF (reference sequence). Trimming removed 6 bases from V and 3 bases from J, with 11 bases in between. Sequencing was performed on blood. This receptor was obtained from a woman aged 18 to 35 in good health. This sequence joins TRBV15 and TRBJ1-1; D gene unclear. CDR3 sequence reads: CATSPKTDTEAFF. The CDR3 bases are TGTGCCACCAGTCCTAAAACGGACACTGAAGCTTTCTTT. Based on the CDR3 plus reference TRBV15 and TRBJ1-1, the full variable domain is DAMVIQNPRYQVTQFGKPVTLSCSQTLNHNVMYWYQQKSSQAPKLLFHYYDKDFNNEADTPDNFQSRRPNTSFCFLDIRSPGLGDTAMYLCATSPKTDTEAFFGQGTRLTVV.